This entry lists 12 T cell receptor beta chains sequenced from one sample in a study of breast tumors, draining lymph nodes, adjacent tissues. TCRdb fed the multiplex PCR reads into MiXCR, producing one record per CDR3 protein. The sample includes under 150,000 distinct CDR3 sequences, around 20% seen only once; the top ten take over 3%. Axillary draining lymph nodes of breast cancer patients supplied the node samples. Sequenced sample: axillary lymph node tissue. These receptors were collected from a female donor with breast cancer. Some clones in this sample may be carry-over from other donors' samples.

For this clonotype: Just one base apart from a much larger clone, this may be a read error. CDR3 sequence reads: CASSLYRGEETQYF. In DNA, the CDR3 is TGCGCCAGCAGCTTGTACAGGGGAGAAGAGACCCAGTACTTC. This chain links TRBV5-1 with TRBJ2-5, with 7 bases lining up with TRBD1. Trimming removed 1 base from V and 3 bases from J; junction bases left unmatched: 3. Per the germline V gene, CDR1 is SGHRS and CDR2 is YFSETQ. CDR3 length: 14 amino acids. The full variable domain, in which reference TRBV5-1 and TRBJ2-5 provide the parts outside the CDR3, is KAGVTQTPRYLIKTRGQQVTLSCSPISGHRSVSWYQQTPGQGLQFLFEYFSETQRNKGNFPGRFSGRQFSNSRSEMNVSTLELGDSALYLCASSLYRGEETQYFGPGTRLLVL.

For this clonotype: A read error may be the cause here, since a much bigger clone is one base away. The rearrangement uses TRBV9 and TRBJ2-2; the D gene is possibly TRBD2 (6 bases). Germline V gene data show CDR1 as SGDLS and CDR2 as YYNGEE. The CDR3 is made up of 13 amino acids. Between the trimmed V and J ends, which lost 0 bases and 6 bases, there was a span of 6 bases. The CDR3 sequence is CASSVGGAGELFF. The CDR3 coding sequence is TGTGCCAGCAGCGTAGGGGGGGCCGGGGAGCTGTTTTTT. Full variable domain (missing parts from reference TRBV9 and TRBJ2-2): DSGVTQTPKHLITATGQRVTLRCSPRSGDLSVYWYQQSLDQGLQFLIQYYNGEERAKGNILERFSAQQFPDLHSELNLSSLELGDSALYFCASSVGGAGELFFGEGSRLTVL.

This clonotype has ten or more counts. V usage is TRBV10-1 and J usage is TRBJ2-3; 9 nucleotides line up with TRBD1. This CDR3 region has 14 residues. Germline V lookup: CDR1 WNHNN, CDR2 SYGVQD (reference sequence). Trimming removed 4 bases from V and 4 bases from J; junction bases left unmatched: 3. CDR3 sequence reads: CASSADRGSDTQYF. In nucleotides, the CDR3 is TGCGCCAGCAGTGCCGACAGGGGGTCAGATACGCAGTATTTT.

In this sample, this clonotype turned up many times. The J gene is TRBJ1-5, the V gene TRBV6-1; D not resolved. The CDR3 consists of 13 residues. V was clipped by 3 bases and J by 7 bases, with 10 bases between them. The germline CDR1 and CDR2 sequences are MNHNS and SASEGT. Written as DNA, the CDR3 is TGTGCCAGCAGTGATGGAGCGGCCCAGCCCCAGCATTTT. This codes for CASSDGAAQPQHF.

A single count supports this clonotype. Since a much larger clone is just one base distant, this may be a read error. CDR3 protein: CASSYLAGGPLGTQYF. In DNA, the CDR3 is TGTGCCAGCAGTTACTTGGCGGGGGGGCCCCTGGGTACGCAGTATTTT. The gene calls are TRBV6-5 and TRBJ2-3; 9 bases match TRBD2. Germline V lookup: CDR1 MNHEY, CDR2 SVGAGI. This CDR3 has 16 residues. V dropped 1 base and J dropped 8; count of bases not matched to a gene: 10.

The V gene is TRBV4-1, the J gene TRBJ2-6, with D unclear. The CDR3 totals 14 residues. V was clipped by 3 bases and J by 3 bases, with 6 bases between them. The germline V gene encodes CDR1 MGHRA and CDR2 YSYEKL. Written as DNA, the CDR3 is TGCGCCAGCAGCCATCCTGGTGGGGCCAACGTCCTGACTTTC. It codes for CASSHPGGANVLTF.

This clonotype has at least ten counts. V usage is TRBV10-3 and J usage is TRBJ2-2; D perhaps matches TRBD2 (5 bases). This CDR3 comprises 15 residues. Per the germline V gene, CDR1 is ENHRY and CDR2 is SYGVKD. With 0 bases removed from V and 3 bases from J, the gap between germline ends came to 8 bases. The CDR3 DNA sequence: TGTGCCATCAGTGAGTCAACGGACTACACCGGGGAGCTGTTTTTT. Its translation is CAISESTDYTGELFF.

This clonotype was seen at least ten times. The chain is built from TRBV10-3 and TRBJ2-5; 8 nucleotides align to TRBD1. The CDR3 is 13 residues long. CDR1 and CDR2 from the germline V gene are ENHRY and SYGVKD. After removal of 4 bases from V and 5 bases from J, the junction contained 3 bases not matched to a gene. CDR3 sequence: CAISGDRGETQYF. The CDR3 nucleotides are TGTGCCATCAGTGGAGACAGGGGTGAGACCCAGTACTTC.

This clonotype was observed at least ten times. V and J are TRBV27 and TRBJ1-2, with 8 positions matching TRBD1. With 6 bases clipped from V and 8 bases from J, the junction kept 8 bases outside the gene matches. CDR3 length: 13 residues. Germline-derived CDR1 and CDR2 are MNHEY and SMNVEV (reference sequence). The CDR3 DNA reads TGTGCCAGCAGCTACAGGGGGGGGGAGGGCTACACCTTC. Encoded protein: CASSYRGGEGYTF.

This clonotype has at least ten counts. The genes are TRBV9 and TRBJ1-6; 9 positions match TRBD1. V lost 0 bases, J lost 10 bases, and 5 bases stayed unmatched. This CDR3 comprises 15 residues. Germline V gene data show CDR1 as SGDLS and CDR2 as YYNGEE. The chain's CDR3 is CASSVEDRGESPLHF. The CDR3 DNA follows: TGTGCCAGCAGCGTAGAGGACAGGGGCGAATCACCCCTCCACTTT.

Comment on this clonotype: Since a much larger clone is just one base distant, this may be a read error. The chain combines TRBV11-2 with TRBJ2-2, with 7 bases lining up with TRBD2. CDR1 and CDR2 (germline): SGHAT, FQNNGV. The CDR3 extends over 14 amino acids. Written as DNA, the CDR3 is TGTGTCAGCAGCCTGATGCTAGCGGCCGGGGAGCTGTTTTTT. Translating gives CVSSLMLAAGELFF.

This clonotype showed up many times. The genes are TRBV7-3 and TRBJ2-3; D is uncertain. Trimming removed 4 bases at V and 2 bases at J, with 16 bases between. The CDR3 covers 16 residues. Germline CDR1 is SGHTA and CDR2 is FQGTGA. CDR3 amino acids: CASSSPLGLTTDTQYF. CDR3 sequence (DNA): TGTGCCAGCAGCTCCCCCCTCGGCCTGACCACAGATACGCAGTATTTT.